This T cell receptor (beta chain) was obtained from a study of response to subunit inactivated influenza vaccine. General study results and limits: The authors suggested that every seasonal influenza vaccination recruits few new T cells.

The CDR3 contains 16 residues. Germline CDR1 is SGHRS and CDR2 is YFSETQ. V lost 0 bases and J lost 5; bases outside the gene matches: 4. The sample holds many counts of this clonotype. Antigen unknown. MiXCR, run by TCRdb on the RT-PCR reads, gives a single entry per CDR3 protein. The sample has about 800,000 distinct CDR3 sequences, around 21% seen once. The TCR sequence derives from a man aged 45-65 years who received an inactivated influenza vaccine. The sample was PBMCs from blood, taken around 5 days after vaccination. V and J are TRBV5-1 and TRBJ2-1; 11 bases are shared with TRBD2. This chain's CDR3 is CASSLVSTSGNNEQFF. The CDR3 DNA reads TGCGCCAGCAGCTTGGTATCGACTAGCGGGAACAATGAGCAGTTCTTC.